This record looks at one T cell receptor (beta chain) sequence and its context. The record originates from a study of CD8+CD57+ T cells in acquired aplastic anemia. Turning to the study itself: When averaged, DNA from sorted CD4+ and CD8+ cells came to 3 to 4 ug.

TCR beta VDJ and CDR3 profiling used genomic DNA as template. TCRdb re-called the reads through MiXCR, storing one row per CDR3 protein. The sample has 130,000 or so distinct CDR3 sequences, 45% to 60% seen once. Trimming took 0 bases from V and 0 from J, leaving 7 bases between them. The CDR3 sequence is 16 residues long. Germline assignment: CDR1 KGHDR and CDR2 SFDVKD. For sequencing, patients were chosen who had shown expansion of CD8+CD57+ cells by flow cytometry. The rearrangement joins TRBV24-1 to TRBJ2-2; D unresolved. Sequenced: sorted CD4+, CD8+, or CD8+CD57+ T cells (not recorded which) from PBMCs. This TCR came from a human donor with aplastic anemia. CDR3 sequence: CATSDLRVTNTGELFF. The CDR3 region has the DNA TGTGCCACCAGTGATTTGCGGGTGACGAACACCGGGGAGCTGTTTTTT.